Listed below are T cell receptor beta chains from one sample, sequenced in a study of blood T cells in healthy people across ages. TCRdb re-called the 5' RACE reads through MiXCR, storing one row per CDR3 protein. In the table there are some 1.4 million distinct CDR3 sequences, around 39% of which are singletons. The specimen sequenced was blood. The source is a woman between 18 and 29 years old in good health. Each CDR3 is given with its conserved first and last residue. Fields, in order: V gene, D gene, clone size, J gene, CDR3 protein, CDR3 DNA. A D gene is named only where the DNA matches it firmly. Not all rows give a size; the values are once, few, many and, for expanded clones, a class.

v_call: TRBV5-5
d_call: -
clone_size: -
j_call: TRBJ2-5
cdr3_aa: CASSLAVVSRETQYF
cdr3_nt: TGTGCCAGCAGCTTGGCTGTTGTCTCTAGGGAGACCCAGTACTTC

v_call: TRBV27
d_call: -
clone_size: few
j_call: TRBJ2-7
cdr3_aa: CASSNRVGRAEQYF
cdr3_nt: TGTGCCAGCAGTAACCGGGTTGGACGGGCTGAGCAGTACTTC

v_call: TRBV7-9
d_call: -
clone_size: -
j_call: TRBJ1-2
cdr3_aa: CASSLGGRRDAEWTGYTF
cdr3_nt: TGTGCCAGCAGCTTAGGAGGGCGCCGGGACGCTGAATGGACTGGCTACACCTTC

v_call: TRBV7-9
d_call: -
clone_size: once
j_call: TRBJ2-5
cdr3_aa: CASGLDSQETQYF
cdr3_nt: TGTGCCAGCGGCTTAGATTCCCAAGAGACCCAGTACTTC

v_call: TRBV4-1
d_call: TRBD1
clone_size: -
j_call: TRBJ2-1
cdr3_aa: CASSQDGTGTWEQFF
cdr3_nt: TGCGCCAGCAGCCAAGATGGGACAGGGACATGGGAGCAGTTCTTC

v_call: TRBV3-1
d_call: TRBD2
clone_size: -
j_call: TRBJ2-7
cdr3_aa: CASSHSSGYEQYF
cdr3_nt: TGCGCCAGCAGCCACTCTAGCGGTTACGAGCAGTACTTC

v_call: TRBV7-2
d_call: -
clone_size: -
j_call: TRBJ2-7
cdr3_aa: CASSFLGGGEQYF
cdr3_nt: TGTGCCAGCAGCTTCCTCGGGGGAGGCGAGCAGTACTTC

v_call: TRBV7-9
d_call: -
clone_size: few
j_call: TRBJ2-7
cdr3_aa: CASSARQDYEQYF
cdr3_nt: TGTGCCAGCAGCGCCCGACAGGACTACGAGCAGTACTTC

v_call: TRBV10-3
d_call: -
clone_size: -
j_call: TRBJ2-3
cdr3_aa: CAISESGGASGSQYF
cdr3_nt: TGTGCCATCAGTGAGTCTGGGGGGGCCAGTGGATCGCAGTATTTT

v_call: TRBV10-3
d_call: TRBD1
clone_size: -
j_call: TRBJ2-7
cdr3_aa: CAIRDPGQGDYEQYF
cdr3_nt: TGTGCCATCAGAGATCCGGGACAGGGGGATTACGAGCAGTACTTC

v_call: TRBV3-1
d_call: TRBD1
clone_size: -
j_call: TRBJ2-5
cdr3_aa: CASSQEQGSYRETQYF
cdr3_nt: TGTGCCAGCAGCCAAGAACAGGGGTCGTATCGAGAGACCCAGTACTTC

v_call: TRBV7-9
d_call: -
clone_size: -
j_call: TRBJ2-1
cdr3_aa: CASSSTITRGSYNEQFF
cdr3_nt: TGTGCCAGCAGCTCGACCATTACCAGGGGCTCCTACAATGAGCAGTTCTTC

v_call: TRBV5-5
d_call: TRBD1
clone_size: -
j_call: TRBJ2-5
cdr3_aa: CASSSQLRAGGNLRQYF
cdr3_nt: TGTGCCAGCAGCTCCCAGCTCCGGGCAGGGGGAAATCTTCGGCAGTACTTC

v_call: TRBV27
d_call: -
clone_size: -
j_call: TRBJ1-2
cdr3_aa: CASSLSGQSPTGDYGYTF
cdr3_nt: TGTGCCAGCAGTTTATCGGGCCAGAGCCCCACCGGGGACTATGGCTACACCTTC

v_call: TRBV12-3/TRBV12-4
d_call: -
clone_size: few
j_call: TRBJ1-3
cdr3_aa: CASIAGEGNTIYF
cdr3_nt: TGTGCCAGCATCGCAGGCGAGGGAAACACCATATATTTT

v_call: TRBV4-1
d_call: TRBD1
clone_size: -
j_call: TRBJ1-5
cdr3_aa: CASSQDPTGGNQPQHF
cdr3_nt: TGCGCCAGCAGCCAAGATCCGACAGGGGGCAATCAGCCCCAGCATTTT

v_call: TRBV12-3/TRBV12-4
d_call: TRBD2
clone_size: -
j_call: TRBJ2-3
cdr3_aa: CASSPIGGAGADTQYF
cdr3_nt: TGTGCCAGCAGTCCCATCGGGGGGGCGGGAGCGGATACGCAGTATTTT

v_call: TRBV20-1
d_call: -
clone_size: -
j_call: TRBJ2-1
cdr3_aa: CSAPGRISYNEQFF
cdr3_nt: TGCAGTGCCCCGGGCAGAATTTCCTACAATGAGCAGTTCTTC

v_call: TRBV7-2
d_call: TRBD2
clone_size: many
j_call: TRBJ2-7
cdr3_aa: CASSRTSGPYEQYF
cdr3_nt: TGCGCCAGCAGCCGGACTAGCGGCCCCTACGAGCAGTACTTC

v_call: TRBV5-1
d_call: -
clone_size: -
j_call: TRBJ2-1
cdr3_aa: CASSLDGGFNEQFF
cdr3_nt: TGCGCCAGCAGCTTGGACGGGGGTTTCAATGAGCAGTTCTTC

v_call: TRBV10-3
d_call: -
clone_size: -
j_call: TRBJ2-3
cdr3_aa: CATRTLDSAGSDTQYF
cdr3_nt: TGTGCCACCCGAACTTTAGACTCAGCCGGCTCAGATACGCAGTATTTT

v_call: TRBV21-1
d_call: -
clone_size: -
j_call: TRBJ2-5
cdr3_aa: CAGQGSQETQYF
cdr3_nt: TGTGCCGGACAGGGGAGCCAAGAGACCCAGTACTTC

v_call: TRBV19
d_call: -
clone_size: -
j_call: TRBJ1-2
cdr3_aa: CASKESNYGYTF
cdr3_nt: TGTGCCAGTAAAGAGAGTAACTATGGCTACACCTTC

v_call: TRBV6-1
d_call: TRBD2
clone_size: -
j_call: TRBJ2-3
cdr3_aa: CTSSEMGLAGVPTSTDTQYF
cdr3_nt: TGTACCAGCAGTGAAATGGGCCTAGCGGGGGTTCCCACTAGCACAGATACGCAGTATTTT

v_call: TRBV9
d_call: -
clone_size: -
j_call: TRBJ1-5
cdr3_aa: CASSVAVGVGVRQPQHF
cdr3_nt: TGTGCCAGCAGCGTAGCTGTGGGCGTAGGGGTTCGGCAGCCCCAGCATTTT

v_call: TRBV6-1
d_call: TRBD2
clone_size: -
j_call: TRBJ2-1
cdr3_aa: CASSILSQSGSRANEQFF
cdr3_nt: TGTGCCAGCAGTATTTTATCACAGAGCGGGAGTCGGGCCAATGAGCAGTTCTTC

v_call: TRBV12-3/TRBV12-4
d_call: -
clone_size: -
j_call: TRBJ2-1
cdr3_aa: CASSISESSYNEQFF
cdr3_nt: TGTGCCAGCAGTATATCGGAAAGCTCCTACAATGAGCAGTTCTTC

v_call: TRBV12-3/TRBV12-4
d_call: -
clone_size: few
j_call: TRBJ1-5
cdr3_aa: CASRPRVGQPQHF
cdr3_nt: TGTGCCAGCAGACCCAGGGTGGGTCAGCCCCAGCATTTT

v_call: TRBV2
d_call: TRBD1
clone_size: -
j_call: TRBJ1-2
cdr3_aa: CASRQGWQGYTF
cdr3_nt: TGTGCCAGCCGACAGGGGTGGCAGGGCTACACCTTC

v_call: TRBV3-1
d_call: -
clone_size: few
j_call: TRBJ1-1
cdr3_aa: CASSLALRTEAFF
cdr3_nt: TGTGCCAGCAGCCTCGCTTTGAGGACTGAAGCTTTCTTT

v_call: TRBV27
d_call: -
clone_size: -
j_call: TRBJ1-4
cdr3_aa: CASSLSWQGIATNEKLFF
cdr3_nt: TGTGCCAGCAGTCTATCGTGGCAGGGGATTGCAACTAATGAAAAACTGTTTTTT

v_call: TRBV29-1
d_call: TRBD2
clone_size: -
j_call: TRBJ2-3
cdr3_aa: CSAGTSGGTDTQYF
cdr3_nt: TGCAGCGCCGGGACTAGCGGTGGCACAGATACGCAGTATTTT

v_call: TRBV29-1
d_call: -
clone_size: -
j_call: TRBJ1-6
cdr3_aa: CSVANLGSPLHF
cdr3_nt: TGCAGCGTAGCAAACCTAGGTTCACCCCTCCACTTT

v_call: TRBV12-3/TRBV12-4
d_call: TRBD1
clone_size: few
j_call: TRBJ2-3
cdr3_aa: CASSDRGMSTDTQYF
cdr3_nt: TGTGCCAGCAGCGACAGGGGGATGAGCACAGATACGCAGTATTTT

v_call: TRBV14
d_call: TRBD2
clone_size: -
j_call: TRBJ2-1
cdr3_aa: CASSQDRAAGLAGANEQFF
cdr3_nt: TGTGCCAGCAGCCAAGATCGAGCTGCTGGGCTAGCGGGGGCTAATGAGCAGTTCTTC

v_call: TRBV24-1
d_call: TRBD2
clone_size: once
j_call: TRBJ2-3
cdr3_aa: CATSDPSSGRLLTDTQYF
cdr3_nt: TGTGCCACCAGTGATCCCTCTAGCGGGAGGTTGCTCACAGATACGCAGTATTTT

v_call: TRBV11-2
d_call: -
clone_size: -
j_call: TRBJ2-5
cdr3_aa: CASSQPRHGGKETQYF
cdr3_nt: TGTGCCAGCAGCCAACCTAGGCATGGAGGCAAAGAGACCCAGTACTTC

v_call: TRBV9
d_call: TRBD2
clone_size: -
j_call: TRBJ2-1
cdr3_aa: CASSVTRGDEQFF
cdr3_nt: TGTGCCAGCAGCGTAACGCGGGGGGATGAGCAGTTCTTC

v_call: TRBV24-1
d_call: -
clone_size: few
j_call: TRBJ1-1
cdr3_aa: CATSEDAFRGTEAFF
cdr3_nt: TGTGCCACCAGTGAAGACGCCTTTCGGGGCACTGAAGCTTTCTTT

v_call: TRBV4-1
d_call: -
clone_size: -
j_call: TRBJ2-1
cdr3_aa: CASSQVLSQPRAKNYNEQFF
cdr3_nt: TGCGCCAGCAGCCAGGTTTTGTCCCAGCCTCGGGCGAAAAACTACAATGAGCAGTTCTTC

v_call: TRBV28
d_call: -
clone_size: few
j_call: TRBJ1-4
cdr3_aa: CASRGQGKLFF
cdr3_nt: TGTGCCAGCAGGGGTCAAGGAAAACTGTTTTTT

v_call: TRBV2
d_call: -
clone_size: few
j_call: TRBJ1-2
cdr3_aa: CASSDMAGANYGYTF
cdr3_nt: TGTGCCAGCAGTGACATGGCAGGGGCTAACTATGGCTACACCTTC

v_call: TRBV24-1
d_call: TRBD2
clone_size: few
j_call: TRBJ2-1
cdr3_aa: CATSDSLAGVNEQFF
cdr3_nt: TGTGCCACCAGTGATTCGCTAGCGGGAGTGAATGAGCAGTTCTTC

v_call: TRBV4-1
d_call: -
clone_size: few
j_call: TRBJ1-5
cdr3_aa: CASSQPGNQPQHF
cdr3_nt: TGCGCCAGCAGCCAACCGGGCAATCAGCCCCAGCATTTT

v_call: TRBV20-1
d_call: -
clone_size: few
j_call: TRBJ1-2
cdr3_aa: CSARGGATNYGYTF
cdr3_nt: TGCAGTGCTAGAGGGGGGGCAACTAACTATGGCTACACCTTC

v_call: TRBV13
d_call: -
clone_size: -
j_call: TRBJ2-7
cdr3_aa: CASSYRGGEQYF
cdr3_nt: TGTGCCAGCAGCTATAGGGGCGGGGAGCAGTACTTC